This passage covers 14 T cell receptor beta chains from one sample sequenced in a study of response to subunit inactivated influenza vaccine. TCRdb redid the calling of the RT-PCR reads with MiXCR, one entry per CDR3 protein. The sample records roughly 570,000 distinct CDR3 sequences, 11% to 15% being singletons. The sample was PBMCs from blood, taken less than 13 days after vaccination. The receptors were gathered from a man aged 50 to 60 who received an inactivated influenza vaccine.

This clonotype was detected only a few times. The chain employs TRBV12-3 or TRBV12-4 and TRBJ2-3; 7 positions match TRBD2. Trimming at V came to 8 bases and at J to 4 bases, leaving 6 bases not matched to a gene. This CDR3 spans 13 amino acids. CDR3 coding DNA: TGTGCCAGCGGGAGGGCCAGCGCAGATACGCAGTATTTT. Translation: CASGRASADTQYF.

This clonotype was observed a handful of times. The rearrangement links TRBV29-1 to TRBJ1-2; a weak D match, TRBD1 (6 bases). From germline, CDR1 is SQVTM and CDR2 ANQGSEA. This CDR3 comprises 15 residues. The V and J ends lost 3 bases and 2 bases respectively, with 16 bases between them. The CDR3 here is CSVDLTAGQNYGYTF. The CDR3 nucleotides are TGCAGCGTTGACCTTACAGCCGGACAGAACTATGGCTACACCTTC.

This chain connects TRBV29-1 to TRBJ1-1; no clear D gene. This CDR3 comprises 12 residues. V was clipped by 1 base and J by 4 bases, with 7 bases between them. Germline CDR1 SQVTM, CDR2 ANQGSEA. DNA of the CDR3: TGCAGCGTTGAAGGGGGTGGCACTGAAGCTTTCTTT. Translated: CSVEGGGTEAFF.

This clonotype was picked up many times. This CDR3 reads CASSWRGQGTQETQYF. CDR3 DNA sequence: TGCGCCAGCAGCTGGAGGGGACAGGGCACCCAAGAGACCCAGTACTTC. The chain links TRBV5-1 to TRBJ2-5; 9 bases map to TRBD1. V gave up 3 bases and J gave up 1 base; unmatched junction bases: 7. The CDR3 totals 16 residues. The V gene's germline CDR1 is SGHRS and CDR2 YFSETQ.

The table lists this clonotype with a few counts. The chain employs TRBV29-1 and TRBJ1-4; D gene unclear. Trimming shortened V by 4 bases and J by 0 bases, and 12 bases separated the two germline ends. CDR1 is SQVTM, CDR2 ANQGSEA, per germline. The CDR3 runs to 15 residues. This chain's CDR3 is CSVGVRIATNEKLFF. CDR3 nucleotide sequence: TGCAGCGTTGGGGTCAGGATTGCAACTAATGAAAAACTGTTTTTT.

The chain combines TRBV6-2 or TRBV6-3 with TRBJ2-5, with 7 bases aligning to TRBD2. V was pared by 5 bases and J by 4 bases, with 10 bases of the junction left unmatched. Germline V gene sequence: CDR1 MNHEY, CDR2 SVGEGT. The CDR3 has 15 amino acids. CDR3: CASSRGTRGRETQYF. In DNA, the CDR3 is TGTGCCAGCAGTAGAGGGACGCGGGGGAGAGAGACCCAGTACTTC.

With regard to this clonotype: Given a much more abundant clone one base away, this may be a read error. The rearrangement uses TRBV20-1 and TRBJ1-1, with 7 bases matching TRBD1. The germline V gene has CDR1 DFQATT and CDR2 SNEGSKA (reference sequence). The CDR3 contains 17 residues. The CDR3 DNA is TGCTGTGCTAGAGATCTGAGGGGGCGAGGAGGGAGTACTGAAGCTTTCTTT. Translation gives CCARDLRGRGGSTEAFF.

The CDR3 loop reads CSASLSRQGYEQYF. CDR3 coding DNA: TGCAGTGCTAGCCTCTCGAGACAGGGTTACGAGCAGTACTTC. This chain links TRBV20-1 with TRBJ2-7; 7 bases are a match to TRBD1. V shed 3 bases and J 4 bases; nucleotides not matched to a gene: 9. Germline values: CDR1 DFQATT, CDR2 SNEGSKA (reference sequence). This CDR3 contains 14 residues.

The chain recombines TRBV9 with TRBJ1-5; D is unresolved. Trimming stripped 3 bases from V and 0 bases from J, with 13 bases between. The germline V gene has CDR1 SGDLS and CDR2 YYNGEE. This CDR3 spans 16 amino acids. This CDR3 is CASSEGWGTSNQPQHF. CDR3 sequence (DNA): TGTGCCAGCAGCGAAGGGTGGGGTACTAGCAATCAGCCCCAGCATTTT.

The rearrangement uses TRBV11-2 and TRBJ2-5; D gene uncertain. Trimming left V 2 bases short and J 5 bases short, with 18 bases between. CDR3 length equals 16 residues. CDR1 and CDR2 from the germline V gene are SGHAT and FQNNGV. CDR3 region: CASSLNPRIPGETQYF. The CDR3 DNA follows: TGTGCCAGCAGCTTAAATCCCAGGATCCCCGGGGAGACCCAGTACTTC.

CDR3 bases: TGTGCCAGCAGCCCCCTTACAGGGTTTACCGGGGAGCTGTTTTTT. Its translation: CASSPLTGFTGELFF. V and J are TRBV7-2 and TRBJ2-2; D perhaps matches TRBD1 (6 bases). The CDR3 consists of 15 residues. The V and J ends lost 5 bases and 5 bases respectively, with 15 bases between them. Germline V gene sequence: CDR1 SGHTA, CDR2 FQGNSA.

This sequence joins TRBV7-9 and TRBJ1-5; D unclear. Germline CDR1 and CDR2: SEHNR and FQNEAQ (reference sequence). The V end was cut by 5 bases, the J end by 3 bases, with 8 bases between. This CDR3 is built from 13 residues. The CDR3 region is CASSTIDNQPQHF. CDR3 DNA: TGTGCCAGCAGCACGATCGACAATCAGCCCCAGCATTTT. The variable domain in full, with the rest retrieved from reference TRBV7-9 and TRBJ1-5, is DTGVSQNPRHKITKRGQNVTFRCDPISEHNRLYWYRQTLGQGPEFLTYFQNEAQLEKSRLLSDRFSAERPKGSFSTLEIQRTEQGDSAMYLCASSTIDNQPQHFGDGTRLSIL.

This clonotype was seen ten or more times. This rearrangement joins TRBV5-1 to TRBJ2-2; the D gene is possibly TRBD1 (5 bases). In germline, CDR1 is SGHRS, CDR2 YFSETQ. The CDR3 totals 15 residues. The germline V and J ends were trimmed by 4 bases and 0 bases, with 10 bases remaining between them. The CDR3 here is CASSPRQTNTGELFF. The CDR3 DNA reads as TGCGCCAGCAGCCCCCGACAGACGAACACCGGGGAGCTGTTTTTT.

The J gene is TRBJ2-7, the V gene TRBV7-9; possible D gene TRBD1, 6 bases. The CDR3 runs to 15 residues. Per germline, CDR1 SEHNR and CDR2 FQNEAQ (reference sequence). The ends were cut back, 5 bases at V and 0 bases at J, with 14 bases in the middle. The CDR3 reads CASSEYRAPSYEQYF. The CDR3 DNA is TGTGCCAGCAGCGAATACAGGGCCCCCTCCTACGAGCAGTACTTC.